These T cell receptor beta chains were read from a single sample in a study of cytotoxic CD8 clonotypes in ibrutinib-treated CLL. Profiling relied on immunoSEQ multiplex PCR, and the TCRdb table lists in-frame clones only, not all of them. This table holds approximately 120,000 clones, 84% found once. Sequencing was performed on PBMCs, taken after 24 months of ibrutinib treatment. The receptors come from a human donor with chronic lymphocytic leukemia. Both conserved end residues are part of each CDR3. The order of the fields is V gene, J gene, D gene, clone size, CDR3 protein, CDR3 DNA. The D gene is left open where the match is weak. Clone size, where shown, is once, few, many, or a class for clones that have expanded.

V: TRBV5-1; J: TRBJ2-1; D: .; size: .; CDR3: CASSLGTLRDNEQFF; DNA: TGCGCCAGCAGCTTGGGTACATTGAGGGACAATGAGCAGTTCTTC
V: TRBV15; J: TRBJ1-6; D: .; size: .; CDR3: CATSRDFEIQSSPLHF; DNA: TGTGCCACCAGCAGAGATTTCGAGATTCAGAGTTCACCCCTCCACTTT
V: TRBV18; J: TRBJ2-7; D: .; size: .; CDR3: CASSPPVNRASGEQYF; DNA: TGTGCCAGCTCACCACCAGTGAACCGTGCCTCGGGCGAGCAGTACTTC
V: TRBV11-3; J: TRBJ2-7; D: TRBD2; size: .; CDR3: CASSLGSGTRRSYEQYF; DNA: TGTGCCAGCAGCTTAGGTTCGGGGACTAGACGATCCTACGAGCAGTACTTC
V: TRBV4-2; J: TRBJ1-2; D: .; size: .; CDR3: CASSQDITINYGYTF; DNA: TGTGCCAGCAGCCAAGATATAACGATTAACTATGGCTACACCTTC
V: TRBV10-3; J: TRBJ2-2; D: TRBD2; size: .; CDR3: CAIPREGSNGELFF; DNA: TGTGCCATCCCCCGGGAGGGATCAAATGGGGAGCTGTTTTTT
V: TRBV30; J: TRBJ1-1; D: .; size: .; CDR3: CAWTGDGEAFF; DNA: TGTGCCTGGACCGGAGACGGCGAAGCTTTCTTT
V: TRBV19; J: TRBJ1-2; D: .; size: .; CDR3: CASSISGHYGYTF; DNA: TGTGCCAGTAGTATTTCAGGGCACTATGGCTACACCTTC
V: TRBV28; J: TRBJ2-7; D: TRBD1; size: .; CDR3: CASSRDRASYEQYF; DNA: TGTGCCAGCAGCCGGGACAGGGCCTCCTACGAGCAGTACTTC
V: TRBV9; J: TRBJ2-5; D: .; size: once; CDR3: CASSAEAGETQYF; DNA: TGTGCCAGCAGCGCCGAGGCTGGCGAGACCCAGTACTTC
V: TRBV27; J: TRBJ1-2; D: TRBD1; size: few; CDR3: CASSLSWDRANYGYTF; DNA: TGTGCCAGCAGTTTAAGCTGGGACAGAGCTAACTATGGCTACACCTTC
V: TRBV5-4; J: TRBJ1-2; D: TRBD1; size: .; CDR3: CASSLDRGSYGYTF; DNA: TGTGCCAGCAGCCTAGACAGGGGTAGCTATGGCTACACCTTC
V: TRBV27; J: TRBJ1-4; D: TRBD1; size: .; CDR3: CASSLFGTVGTNEKLFF; DNA: TGTGCCAGCAGTTTATTCGGGACAGTAGGGACTAATGAAAAACTGTTTTTT
V: TRBV10-1; J: TRBJ1-1; D: TRBD1; size: once; CDR3: CASSEDRVNTEAFF; DNA: TGCGCCAGCAGTGAAGACAGGGTGAACACTGAAGCTTTCTTT
V: TRBV9; J: TRBJ2-2; D: .; size: .; CDR3: CASSMTSPKNTGELFF; DNA: TGTGCCAGCAGTATGACGAGCCCAAAGAACACCGGGGAGCTGTTTTTT
V: TRBV4-2; J: TRBJ2-4; D: .; size: .; CDR3: CASSQDGGPKKNIQYF; DNA: TGTGCCAGCAGCCAAGATGGGGGTCCCAAAAAAAACATTCAGTACTTC
V: TRBV5-1; J: TRBJ1-6; D: .; size: .; CDR3: CASSLFPRGSRDSPLHF; DNA: TGCGCCAGCAGCTTGTTCCCCCGGGGGAGCAGGGATTCACCCCTCCACTTT
V: TRBV5-1; J: TRBJ2-7; D: TRBD1; size: once; CDR3: CASSSPGQGYEQYF; DNA: TGCGCCAGCAGCTCACCGGGACAGGGGTACGAGCAGTACTTC
V: TRBV29-1; J: TRBJ1-1; D: .; size: .; CDR3: CSVVMVREAFF; DNA: TGCAGCGTTGTAATGGTCCGGGAAGCTTTCTTT
V: TRBV10-3; J: TRBJ1-1; D: .; size: .; CDR3: CATQENTEAFF; DNA: TGTGCCACCCAGGAGAACACTGAAGCTTTCTTT
V: TRBV18; J: TRBJ1-4; D: .; size: .; CDR3: CASSPGGGDEKLFF; DNA: TGTGCCAGCTCACCAGGGGGAGGCGATGAAAAACTGTTTTTT
V: TRBV4-1; J: TRBJ2-7; D: .; size: .; CDR3: CASSQDLAYEQYF; DNA: TGCGCCAGCAGCCAAGATTTGGCCTACGAGCAGTACTTC
V: TRBV5-1; J: TRBJ2-2; D: TRBD2; size: .; CDR3: CASSLRASGTGELFF; DNA: TGCGCCAGCAGCTTGCGGGCTAGCGGGACCGGGGAGCTGTTTTTT
V: TRBV30; J: TRBJ2-7; D: .; size: .; CDR3: CAWGLGTVSYEQYF; DNA: TGTGCCTGGGGGTTGGGGACGGTCTCCTACGAGCAGTACTTC
V: TRBV6-1; J: TRBJ2-1; D: TRBD2; size: few; CDR3: CASSGLAGGVNEQFF; DNA: TGTGCCAGCAGTGGTCTAGCGGGGGGCGTGAATGAGCAGTTCTTC
V: TRBV19; J: TRBJ1-2; D: .; size: once; CDR3: CASSIPRFRPYGYTF; DNA: TGTGCCAGTAGTATCCCCCGTTTTAGGCCCTATGGCTACACCTTC
V: TRBV6-5; J: TRBJ1-2; D: TRBD1; size: once; CDR3: CASSRGQGAAYGYTF; DNA: TGTGCCAGCAGCCGAGGACAGGGGGCGGCCTATGGCTACACCTTC
V: TRBV19; J: TRBJ2-3; D: TRBD2; size: .; CDR3: CASSIYGGGATDTQYF; DNA: TGTGCCAGTAGTATATACGGCGGGGGAGCCACAGATACGCAGTATTTT
V: TRBV15; J: TRBJ2-3; D: TRBD1; size: .; CDR3: CATSRVRTGGADTQYF; DNA: TGTGCCACCAGCAGAGTGAGGACAGGCGGCGCGGATACGCAGTATTTT
V: TRBV7-2; J: TRBJ1-2; D: .; size: .; CDR3: CASSLDVRSRQAGYTF; DNA: TGTGCCAGCAGCTTAGATGTTCGATCCCGACAGGCGGGCTACACCTTC
V: TRBV29-1; J: TRBJ1-3; D: .; size: .; CDR3: CSVEDRRQGVNTIYF; DNA: TGCAGCGTTGAAGATCGAAGGCAGGGTGTAAACACCATATATTTT
V: TRBV7-8; J: TRBJ2-3; D: .; size: .; CDR3: CASSARELSTDTQYF; DNA: TGTGCCAGCAGCGCCCGGGAGCTGAGCACAGATACGCAGTATTTT
V: TRBV9; J: TRBJ2-7; D: .; size: .; CDR3: CASSVTSEGSYEQYF; DNA: TGTGCCAGCAGCGTAACAAGCGAGGGCTCCTACGAGCAGTACTTC
V: TRBV6-5; J: TRBJ1-5; D: TRBD1; size: .; CDR3: CASSKTGGSQPQHF; DNA: TGTGCCAGCAGTAAGACAGGGGGCAGTCAGCCCCAGCATTTT
V: TRBV11-3; J: TRBJ1-6; D: TRBD1; size: .; CDR3: CASSHGTGNNSPLHF; DNA: TGTGCCAGCAGCCACGGGACAGGGAATAATTCACCCCTCCACTTT
V: TRBV6-5; J: TRBJ1-6; D: .; size: few; CDR3: CASNRDSGTGSPLHF; DNA: TGTGCCAGCAATAGAGACAGCGGGACGGGCTCACCCCTCCACTTT
V: TRBV30; J: TRBJ1-2; D: .; size: .; CDR3: CAWSVVGWGSANYGYTF; DNA: TGTGCCTGGAGTGTTGTTGGCTGGGGATCAGCTAACTATGGCTACACCTTC
V: TRBV27; J: TRBJ1-6; D: .; size: .; CDR3: CASSFYGRVNNSPLHF; DNA: TGTGCCAGCAGTTTTTACGGCAGGGTGAATAATTCACCCCTCCACTTT
V: TRBV29-1; J: TRBJ1-2; D: .; size: once; CDR3: CSVDVDGYTF; DNA: TGCAGCGTTGATGTAGATGGCTACACCTTC
V: TRBV19; J: TRBJ2-1; D: TRBD1; size: .; CDR3: CASSGDRSSYNEQFF; DNA: TGTGCCAGTAGTGGGGACAGGAGCTCCTACAATGAGCAGTTCTTC
V: TRBV6-6; J: TRBJ1-4; D: .; size: .; CDR3: CASSRTDEKLFF; DNA: TGTGCCAGCAGCCGGACGGACGAAAAACTGTTTTTT
V: TRBV4-1; J: TRBJ2-1; D: .; size: .; CDR3: CASSLSRVEQFF; DNA: TGCGCCAGCAGCCTCTCTCGAGTTGAGCAGTTCTTC
V: TRBV11-2; J: TRBJ1-5; D: .; size: .; CDR3: CASSLVAGQDNQPQHF; DNA: TGTGCCAGCAGCTTAGTAGCAGGGCAGGACAATCAGCCCCAGCATTTT
V: TRBV30; J: TRBJ1-6; D: TRBD1; size: .; CDR3: CAWSNRGPPLHF; DNA: TGTGCCTGGAGTAACAGGGGTCCCCCCCTCCACTTT
V: TRBV7-8; J: TRBJ2-7; D: TRBD2; size: .; CDR3: CASSLVRRTSASYEQYF; DNA: TGTGCCAGCAGCTTAGTGCGGAGAACTAGCGCCTCCTACGAGCAGTACTTC
V: TRBV27; J: TRBJ2-3; D: TRBD1; size: .; CDR3: CASSYGQGATTDTQYF; DNA: TGTGCCAGCAGTTACGGACAGGGGGCTACAACAGATACGCAGTATTTT
V: TRBV19; J: TRBJ2-3; D: TRBD1; size: .; CDR3: CASWDRGNTDTQYF; DNA: TGTGCCAGTTGGGACAGGGGCAACACAGATACGCAGTATTTT
V: TRBV7-2; J: TRBJ1-2; D: .; size: .; CDR3: CASSSGPQGGYTF; DNA: TGTGCCAGCAGCTCCGGGCCCCAGGGAGGCTACACCTTC
V: TRBV18; J: TRBJ1-5; D: .; size: .; CDR3: CASSPGLKTQPQHF; DNA: TGTGCCAGCTCACCCGGACTTAAGACTCAGCCCCAGCATTTT
V: TRBV6-1; J: TRBJ2-3; D: TRBD2; size: .; CDR3: CASSEGTSWDTQYF; DNA: TGTGCCAGCAGTGAAGGGACTAGCTGGGATACGCAGTATTTT
V: TRBV7-6; J: TRBJ1-6; D: .; size: once; CDR3: CASSLTPNLKGSVALHF; DNA: TGTGCCAGCAGCTTAACCCCTAACCTCAAGGGGTCGGTGGCCCTCCACTTT
V: TRBV5-1; J: TRBJ2-5; D: .; size: .; CDR3: CASSFQETQYF; DNA: TGCGCCAGCAGCTTCCAAGAGACCCAGTACTTC
V: TRBV29-1; J: TRBJ1-1; D: .; size: .; CDR3: CSVAALGNTEAFF; DNA: TGCAGCGTCGCAGCCTTGGGGAACACTGAAGCTTTCTTT